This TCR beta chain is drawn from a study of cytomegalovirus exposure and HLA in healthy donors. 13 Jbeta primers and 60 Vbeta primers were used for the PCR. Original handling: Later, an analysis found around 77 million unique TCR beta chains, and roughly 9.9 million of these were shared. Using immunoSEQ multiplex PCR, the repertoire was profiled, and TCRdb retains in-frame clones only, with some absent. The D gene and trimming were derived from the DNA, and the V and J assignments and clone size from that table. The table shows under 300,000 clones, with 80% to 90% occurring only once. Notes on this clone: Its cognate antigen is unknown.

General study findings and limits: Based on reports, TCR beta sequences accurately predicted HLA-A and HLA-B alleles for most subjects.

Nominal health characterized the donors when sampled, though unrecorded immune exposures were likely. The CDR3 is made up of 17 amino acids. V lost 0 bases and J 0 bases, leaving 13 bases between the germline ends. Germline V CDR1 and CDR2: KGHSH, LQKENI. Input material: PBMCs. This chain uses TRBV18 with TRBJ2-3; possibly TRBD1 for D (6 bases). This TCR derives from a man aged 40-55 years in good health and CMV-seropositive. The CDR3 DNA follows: TGTGCCAGCTCACCACCGGGCAGGGGTAGGAGCACAGATACGCAGTATTTT. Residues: CASSPPGRGRSTDTQYF.